This T cell receptor (beta chain) was recorded in a study of PD-L1 blockade in urothelial cancer. Whole-study context: When blood samples were assessed, the median T cell count was about 130,000.

Data came from immunoSEQ multiplex PCR; TCRdb stores just in-frame clones and leaves some out. Counted here are tens of thousands of clones, around 86% occurring once; the ten biggest clones make up roughly 17%. Per germline, CDR1 LNHDA and CDR2 SQIVND (reference sequence). The length of the CDR3 is 15 residues. V dropped 3 bases and J dropped 3; count of bases not matched to a gene: 4. This specimen was PBMCs, taken around atezolizumab (anti-PD-L1) treatment. V gene TRBV19 combines with J gene TRBJ2-3, with TRBD2 identical over 9 bases. This TCR was sampled from a man in his 60s with urothelial cancer. CDR3 amino acids: CASSMASGVTDTQYF. CDR3 DNA sequence: TGTGCCAGTAGTATGGCTAGCGGGGTGACAGATACGCAGTATTTT.